These 20 T cell receptor beta chains were all obtained from the same sample, sequenced in a study of T cell changes during pregnancy in multiple sclerosis. Repertoires were generated with immunoSEQ multiplex PCR, while TCRdb's copy carries only in-frame clones and drops some. The sample shows 46,000 or so clones, about 90% of them seen only once. The sample here was peripheral blood, taken in the second trimester of pregnancy. The receptors come from a female donor in good health, enrolled as a control in a pregnancy study.

Judged by abundance, this clone is medium-sized. V is TRBV2 and J is TRBJ1-3; no clear D gene. V dropped 6 bases and J dropped 4 bases, with 7 bases sitting between them. CDR1 SNHLY and CDR2 FYNNEI come from the germline V gene. CDR3 length equals 12 residues. The CDR3 region is CASRTEGNTIYF. CDR3 coding DNA: TGTGCCAGCAGGACTGAGGGAAACACCATATATTTT.

This clone was detected only once. Other DNA variants within this sample encode the same CDR3. This sequence joins TRBV5-4 and TRBJ1-4; possibly TRBD1 for D (5 bases). This CDR3 has 15 amino acids. In germline, CDR1 is SGHNT, CDR2 YYREEE (reference sequence). The ends were cut back, 0 bases at V and 0 bases at J, with 6 bases in the middle. The DNA for the CDR3 is TGTGCCAGCAGCTTGGGGGGCGCAACTAATGAAAAACTGTTTTTT. This codes for CASSLGGATNEKLFF.

The chain joins TRBV27 to TRBJ2-1; the D gene is possibly TRBD2 (6 bases). Germline CDR1 reads MNHEY; CDR2 reads SMNVEV (reference sequence). CDR3 length: 14 amino acids. The germline V and J ends were trimmed by 5 bases and 13 bases, with 21 bases remaining between them. In nucleotides, the CDR3 is TGTGCCAGCAGTCCCCCAATTGGGACTGGCGTACAGTTCTTC. It is translated as CASSPPIGTGVQFF.

The rearrangement uses TRBV30 and TRBJ2-7, with 8 bases matching TRBD1. Germline loops: CDR1 GTSNPN, CDR2 SVGIG (reference sequence). This CDR3 is 15 amino acids long. Trimming removed 4 bases from V and 0 bases from J; junction bases left unmatched: 8. CDR3 in amino acids: CAWNKPGQASYEQYF. For the CDR3, the DNA is TGTGCCTGGAATAAACCGGGACAGGCCTCCTACGAGCAGTACTTC.

This chain connects TRBV7-9 to TRBJ2-7; 12 bases fit TRBD1. The CDR3 is 16 amino acids. V lost 5 bases, J lost 5 bases, and 10 bases stayed unmatched. Germline V CDR1 and CDR2: SEHNR, FQNEAQ (reference sequence). The CDR3 DNA follows: TGTGCCAGCAGCCGTGGGACAGGGGGCGCCCCCCACGAGCAGTACTTC. This encodes CASSRGTGGAPHEQYF.

The rearrangement links TRBV7-9 to TRBJ1-4, with D maybe TRBD1 (5 bases). The V end was cut by 5 bases, the J end by 7 bases, with 20 bases between. This CDR3 has 16 amino acids. CDR1 is SEHNR and CDR2 is FQNEAQ in the germline V gene (reference sequence). The CDR3 spells CASSLQDSLAPEKLFF. The CDR3 DNA is TGTGCCAGCAGCCTCCAAGACAGTTTGGCCCCTGAAAAACTGTTTTTT.

By share, this clone ranks as medium-sized. The J gene is TRBJ2-1, the V gene TRBV5-4; D is uncertain. Trimming took off 1 base at V and 5 bases at J, with 10 bases between the two ends. The CDR3 has 14 amino acids. CDR1 SGHNT and CDR2 YYREEE come from the germline V gene (reference sequence). CDR3 in DNA: TGTGCCAGCAGCTTGATGGAGTTAGACAATGAGCAGTTCTTC. Protein product: CASSLMELDNEQFF. The full variable domain, its missing parts supplied by reference TRBV5-4 and TRBJ2-1, is ETGVTQSPTHLIKTRGQQVTLRCSSQSGHNTVSWYQQALGQGPQFIFQYYREEENGRGNFPPRFSGLQFPNYSSELNVNALELDDSALYLCASSLMELDNEQFFGPGTRLTVL.

In nucleotides, the CDR3 is TGTGCCAGCAGCCTCCAGGGAAGCGGGGGCCCTAGCACAGATACGCAGTATTTT. Its translation is CASSLQGSGGPSTDTQYF. The rearrangement uses TRBV5-4 and TRBJ2-3, with 8 positions matching TRBD2. The CDR3 consists of 18 residues. V shed 4 bases, J shed 0 bases, and the junction held 13 bases outside the gene matches. The germline CDR1 and CDR2 sequences are SGHNT and YYREEE (reference sequence).

The sample holds a few counts of this clone. V usage is TRBV12-5 and J usage is TRBJ1-1, with D perhaps TRBD1 (6 bases). CDR1 is LGHNT and CDR2 is FRNRAP in the germline V gene. The CDR3 spans 16 residues. With 5 bases removed from V and 2 bases from J, the gap between germline ends came to 18 bases. CDR3 in amino acids: CASGPLLRQVNTEAFF. CDR3 sequence (DNA): TGTGCTAGTGGTCCTCTCCTCAGACAGGTCAACACTGAAGCTTTCTTT.

The rearrangement uses TRBV10-3 and TRBJ1-3; no definite D call. The V gene's germline CDR1 is ENHRY and CDR2 SYGVKD. Deletions cut 6 bases from V and 2 bases from J, with 8 bases between. The length of the CDR3 is 13 residues. The CDR3 DNA reads TGTGCCATCAGCCTCGCGCCTGGAAACACCATATATTTT. As protein: CAISLAPGNTIYF.

This clone was picked up a small number of times. The chain's CDR3 is CASSLGQGAWETQYF. The CDR3 DNA follows: TGCGCCAGCAGCCTAGGACAGGGGGCTTGGGAGACCCAGTACTTC. The rearrangement uses TRBV5-1 and TRBJ2-5; TRBD1 agrees at 11 bases. CDR3 length: 15 residues. V shed 4 bases and J 5 bases; nucleotides not matched to a gene: 7. CDR1 is SGHRS and CDR2 is YFSETQ in the germline V gene.

The CDR3 spells CSVGGRVTDTQYF. CDR3 bases: TGCAGCGTGGGGGGGAGGGTCACAGATACGCAGTATTTT. This chain joins TRBV29-1 and TRBJ2-3; 7 bases match TRBD2. Germline V gene sequence: CDR1 SQVTM, CDR2 ANQGSEA. J gave up 2 bases and V 6 bases, and 5 bases lay outside the gene matches. The CDR3 is 13 amino acids.

The genes are TRBV6-1 and TRBJ2-7; 11 bases map to TRBD2. The V gene end was trimmed by 6 bases and the J gene end by 7 bases; junction bases not matched to a gene: 8. The CDR3 consists of 14 residues. Germline V lookup: CDR1 MNHNS, CDR2 SASEGT. The CDR3 here is CASSTSGSAAEQYF. The CDR3 region has the DNA TGTGCCAGCAGCACTAGCGGGAGTGCCGCGGAGCAGTACTTC.

This chain joins TRBV6-1 and TRBJ1-1, with 9 bases matching TRBD1. V lost 3 bases, J lost 5 bases, and 10 bases stayed unmatched. The CDR3 is made up of 16 amino acids. CDR1 is MNHNS, CDR2 SASEGT, per germline. The CDR3: CASSEWDRVLRTEAFF. Written as DNA, the CDR3 is TGTGCCAGCAGTGAGTGGGACAGGGTGTTGAGAACTGAAGCTTTCTTT.

The V call is TRBV5-1, the J call TRBJ2-4; no firm D call. Per germline, CDR1 SGHRS and CDR2 YFSETQ. Trimming removed 0 bases at V and 4 bases at J, with 5 bases between. This CDR3 region has 13 residues. The CDR3 is CASSLEQKNIQYF. CDR3 coding DNA: TGCGCCAGCAGCTTGGAACAGAAAAACATTCAGTACTTC.

This chain links TRBV6-1 with TRBJ2-7, with TRBD1 matching over 12 bases. CDR3 size: 15 residues. CDR1 is MNHNS, CDR2 SASEGT, per germline. The V segment lost 2 bases and the J segment 5 bases; nucleotides outside the gene matches: 4. CDR3 in amino acids: CASSEFGTGGDEQYF. In DNA, the CDR3 is TGTGCCAGCAGTGAATTCGGGACAGGGGGCGACGAGCAGTACTTC.

The chain joins TRBV19 to TRBJ1-6; 9 bases are shared with TRBD1. This CDR3 comprises 15 residues. Unmatched junction bases numbered 4, after V lost 1 base and J lost 9 bases. CDR1 and CDR2 (germline): LNHDA, SQIVND (reference sequence). CDR3 protein: CASSIGEDRGSPLHF. The CDR3 bases are TGTGCCAGTAGTATAGGGGAGGACAGGGGTTCACCCCTCCACTTT.

The chain combines TRBV4-2 with TRBJ2-2, with 8 positions matching TRBD2. CDR3 length: 15 amino acids. The ends lost 4 bases at V and 5 bases at J; junction bases unmatched: 6. Germline V gene lookup returns CDR1 LGHNA and CDR2 YNFKEQ. Here the CDR3 DNA reads TGTGCCAGCAGCCGGTCGTCGGGAGGGACCGGGGAGCTGTTTTTT. It is translated as CASSRSSGGTGELFF.

The chain uses TRBV29-1 and TRBJ2-7, with D maybe TRBD2 (5 bases). Trimming cost V 8 bases and J 2 bases, with 10 bases left between them. The germline V gene has CDR1 SQVTM and CDR2 ANQGSEA. The CDR3 has 11 amino acids. CDR3 nucleotide sequence: TGCAGCTTTGGGGAGACCTACGAGCAGTACTTC. This sequence encodes CSFGETYEQYF.

The CDR3 DNA sequence: TGTGCCAGTAGTGGCCCCAGACAGGGAAGCGGCAATCAGCCCCAGCATTTT. Translating gives CASSGPRQGSGNQPQHF. V and J are TRBV19 and TRBJ1-5; the match to TRBD1 covers 7 bases. V dropped 5 bases and J dropped 2; count of bases not matched to a gene: 12. Germline values: CDR1 LNHDA, CDR2 SQIVND (reference sequence). The length of the CDR3 is 17 residues.